This TCR beta chain was profiled in a study of cytomegalovirus exposure and HLA in healthy donors. V shed 2 bases and J 6 bases; nucleotides not matched to a gene: 8. The CDR3 loop spans 15 amino acids. The germline V gene has CDR1 SGHAT and CDR2 FQNNGV. A multiplex PCR was run with 60 Vbeta primers and 13 Jbeta primers. The table came from immunoSEQ multiplex PCR; TCRdb's copy has only in-frame clones and leaves some out. Of 150,000 to 250,000 clones listed, around 80% are singletons. The material sequenced was PBMCs. The genes are TRBV11-2 and TRBJ1-2, with 8 bases fitting TRBD1. The receptor was isolated from a woman aged 25 to 39 in good health and CMV-seropositive. As DNA, the CDR3 is TGTGCCAGCAGCTTAAATGGACAGGGATGGGATGGCTACACCTTC. Amino acids: CASSLNGQGWDGYTF.